The present T cell receptor (beta chain) was sequenced within a study of T cell responses to AZD1222 COVID-19 vaccine. Sequencing used immunoSEQ multiplex PCR; TCRdb keeps in-frame clones, though not all of them. The sample lists 130,000 to 150,000 clones, over 75% occurring once. Study observations and caveats: Sampling that yielded the repertoires occurred only after the peak T cell response. The donors showed a predominance of white British ancestry and of females, with possible underestimation of clonal diversity.

In the case of this clone: Its antigen is as yet unknown.

V dropped 0 bases and J dropped 13; count of bases not matched to a gene: 12. The CDR3 spans 15 residues. In germline, CDR1 is SGHRS, CDR2 YFSETQ. Source: peripheral blood, taken 28 days after the second dose of the MenACWY control vaccine. The chain recombines TRBV5-1 with TRBJ1-4; 7 positions agree with TRBD1. This TCR derives from an adult who received the MenACWY meningococcal vaccine as a control. The CDR3 DNA reads TGCGCCAGCAGCTTGGACGTTTGGGAGGACAGGTTACTGTTTTTT. As protein: CASSLDVWEDRLLFF.